A selection of T cell receptor beta chains follows, all from one sample in a study of T cell responses to AZD1222 COVID-19 vaccine. Produced via immunoSEQ multiplex PCR; TCRdb's table is partial and in-frame only. The data show more than 110,000 clones, with over 75% seen just once and roughly 3.2% held by the top ten. Sequencing was performed on peripheral blood, taken on day 0 of AZD1222 vaccination. These receptors were obtained from an adult in good health. Each CDR3 is given with its conserved first and last residue. Each record gives: V gene, J gene, D gene, CDR3 protein. A D gene is named only where the DNA matches it firmly.

TRBV3-1/TRBV3-2	TRBJ1-3	.	CASKEFPNSGNTIYF
TRBV6-5	TRBJ2-7	TRBD1	CASSWFQGADEQYF
TRBV9	TRBJ1-2	.	CASSPSRSANYGYTF
TRBV11-2	TRBJ2-5	TRBD1	CASSNLPGGAVTQYF
TRBV3-1/TRBV3-2	TRBJ2-1	TRBD2	CASSHAGTSDYNEQFF
TRBV10-1	TRBJ2-7	.	CASIAEKGETDYEQYF
TRBV7-2	TRBJ1-2	.	CASWNPPIGYTF
TRBV6-5	TRBJ2-1	TRBD1	CASSRDRDNEQFF
TRBV7-2	TRBJ2-3	.	CASSPSWGSTDTQYF
TRBV4-1	TRBJ2-1	.	CASSQAAIPSNEQFF
TRBV28	TRBJ1-4	.	CASSSYRNRFF
TRBV11-2	TRBJ1-2	.	CASSLDRSQGNYGYTF
TRBV20-1	TRBJ2-7	.	CSASHDALADSSYEQYF
TRBV30	TRBJ2-3	.	CAWSGAEQSTDTQYF
TRBV6-6	TRBJ2-2	.	CASSYSITGELFF
TRBV6-2/TRBV6-3	TRBJ2-3	.	CASSYGTGFTDTQYF
TRBV5-5	TRBJ2-1	.	CASSLGGDSYNEQFF
TRBV10-1	TRBJ2-7	TRBD2	CAPHGTSGNGEQYF
TRBV7-9	TRBJ2-7	.	CASSFLLQDGDEQYF
TRBV27	TRBJ2-3	.	CASSGLLGARTDTQYF
TRBV19	TRBJ1-5	.	CASSSSAYSNQPQHF
TRBV4-3	TRBJ2-7	.	CASSPKVIGSSASYEQYF
TRBV29-1	TRBJ2-1	.	CSVEWRPNNEQFF
TRBV5-6	TRBJ1-2	.	CASSERQSNYGYTF
TRBV6-2/TRBV6-3	TRBJ2-7	.	CASSYSNVEQYF
TRBV6-6	TRBJ2-7	TRBD2	CASSLTSGSGEQYF
TRBV11-2	TRBJ2-1	.	CASSLQGNEQFF
TRBV19	TRBJ2-3	TRBD2	CASRAGGTDTQYF
TRBV2	TRBJ1-1	.	CASATQRNTEAFF
TRBV7-2	TRBJ1-4	TRBD1	CASSSDRGNEKLFF
TRBV6-4	TRBJ2-7	TRBD1	CASSDYKGAPSYEQYF
TRBV7-2	TRBJ1-1	.	CASSLRSAQGLMNTEAFF
TRBV19	TRBJ1-3	TRBD1	CASTDTQGSGNTIYF
TRBV27	TRBJ2-2	.	CASSLGLDGGELFF
TRBV7-2	TRBJ2-3	TRBD2	CASSLWRGGVTDTQYF
TRBV11-3	TRBJ2-7	TRBD1	CASSSYSGTDFYEQYF
TRBV6-2/TRBV6-3	TRBJ2-2	.	CASSYMDRELFF
TRBV7-2	TRBJ2-1	.	CASSLGSPYAGGEQFF
TRBV6-1	TRBJ2-7	.	CASSDGTAGPYEQYF
TRBV7-9	TRBJ1-1	TRBD1	CASSWFDRGIEAFF
TRBV11-2	TRBJ1-2	TRBD1	CASSRRTGSDYGYTF
TRBV11-3	TRBJ1-1	TRBD1	CASSPGQGAGIPEAFF
TRBV9	TRBJ1-2	TRBD1	CASSAKGTGTPGYTF
TRBV2	TRBJ1-3	.	CASSTGSGNTIYF